Below are 27 T cell receptor beta chains sequenced from a single sample in a study of blood T cell repertoires in COVID-19. The protocol was immunoSEQ multiplex PCR, while the TCRdb copy is restricted to in-frame clones and leaves out a portion. Of more than 200,000 clones in the sample, roughly 86% were seen once. Source material: peripheral blood. These receptors all come from a woman in her 50s with COVID-19, enrolled during active disease.

The chain couples TRBV3-1 (or the pseudogene TRBV3-2) to TRBJ1-6, with D possibly being TRBD1 (5 bases). The CDR3 sequence is 12 residues long. Looked up from germline, CDR1 is LGHDT and CDR2 is YNNKEL (reference sequence). Trimming removed 6 bases from V and 8 bases from J, with 8 bases in between. The CDR3 sequence: CASSSRDSPLHF. The DNA for the CDR3 is TGTGCCAGCAGTTCCAGGGATTCACCCCTCCACTTT.

This clone has more than one count but fewer than ten. The CDR3 protein is CASSRSGNYEQYF. In nucleotides, the CDR3 is TGTGCCAGCAGCCGTTCGGGGAACTACGAGCAGTACTTC. The chain is built from TRBV9 and TRBJ2-7; D possibly corresponds to TRBD2 (5 bases). The CDR3 extends over 13 amino acids. Looked up from germline, CDR1 is SGDLS and CDR2 is YYNGEE. With 4 bases removed from V and 3 bases from J, the gap between germline ends came to 11 bases. Full variable domain (remainder filled in from reference TRBV9 and TRBJ2-7): DSGVTQTPKHLITATGQRVTLRCSPRSGDLSVYWYQQSLDQGLQFLIQYYNGEERAKGNILERFSAQQFPDLHSELNLSSLELGDSALYFCASSRSGNYEQYFGPGTRLTVT.

The genes are TRBV5-1 and TRBJ2-5; 8 bases align to TRBD1. The CDR3 has 15 residues. V was pared by 0 bases and J by 2 bases, with 3 bases of the junction left unmatched. The V gene's germline CDR1 is SGHRS and CDR2 YFSETQ. CDR3 loop: CASSLGDRSQETQYF. CDR3 DNA sequence: TGCGCCAGCAGCTTGGGGGACAGGAGTCAAGAGACCCAGTACTTC. Looking up the rest from reference TRBV5-1 and TRBJ2-5 gives the full variable domain: KAGVTQTPRYLIKTRGQQVTLSCSPISGHRSVSWYQQTPGQGLQFLFEYFSETQRNKGNFPGRFSGRQFSNSRSEMNVSTLELGDSALYLCASSLGDRSQETQYFGPGTRLLVL.

This chain links TRBV7-2 with TRBJ2-3; 11 bases are shared with TRBD2. CDR1 is SGHTA and CDR2 is FQGNSA in the germline V gene. The CDR3 is 16 residues long. Trimming at V came to 4 bases and at J to 4 bases, leaving 7 bases not matched to a gene. The CDR3 here is CASSYRLAGLADTQYF. Here the CDR3 DNA reads TGTGCCAGCAGCTATCGACTAGCGGGGTTGGCAGATACGCAGTATTTT.

The chain uses TRBV29-1 and TRBJ1-2; 11 bases line up with TRBD1. V dropped 1 base and J dropped 6; count of bases not matched to a gene: 10. The CDR3 is 16 amino acids. CDR1 SQVTM and CDR2 ANQGSEA come from the germline V gene. CDR3 sequence reads: CSVEGGQGAQFNGYTF. The CDR3 DNA reads as TGCAGCGTTGAAGGTGGACAGGGGGCGCAATTTAATGGCTACACCTTC.

This clone came up once. The chain couples TRBV19 to TRBJ2-2, with 9 bases identical to TRBD1. CDR1 is LNHDA, CDR2 SQIVND, per germline (reference sequence). Germline trimming cut 7 bases from V and 4 bases from J; bases unmatched to any gene: 7. This CDR3 spans 15 amino acids. CDR3 protein: CASKRTGALTGELFF. CDR3 DNA sequence: TGTGCCAGTAAAAGGACAGGGGCCCTCACCGGGGAGCTGTTTTTT.

This rearrangement joins TRBV4-1 to TRBJ2-7; 11 bases are shared with TRBD1. The V segment lost 5 bases and the J segment 5 bases; nucleotides outside the gene matches: 8. Germline CDR1 reads MGHRA; CDR2 reads YSYEKL. The length of the CDR3 is 15 residues. This chain's CDR3 is CASSYRDRGTDEQYF. The CDR3 DNA follows: TGCGCCAGCAGCTATCGGGACAGGGGGACTGACGAGCAGTACTTC.

This chain uses TRBV10-3 with TRBJ2-2; possibly TRBD1 for D (5 bases). From germline, CDR1 is ENHRY and CDR2 SYGVKD. The CDR3 spans 12 residues. The V end was cut by 7 bases, the J end by 5 bases, with 8 bases between. CDR3 in DNA: TGTGCCATCATCAAGGGGACCGGGGAGCTGTTTTTT. Protein product: CAIIKGTGELFF.

The J gene is TRBJ1-1, the V gene TRBV28; 7 positions agree with TRBD1. CDR1 is MDHEN and CDR2 is SYDVKM in the germline V gene. This CDR3 is 14 amino acids long. Trimming at V came to 2 bases and at J to 7 bases, leaving 7 bases not matched to a gene. CDR3 sequence (DNA): TGTGCCAGCAGTTTAACAGGGGAGATTGGTGAAGCTTTCTTT. It translates to CASSLTGEIGEAFF. Combining the CDR3 with reference TRBV28 and TRBJ1-1 gives the whole variable domain DVKVTQSSRYLVKRTGEKVFLECVQDMDHENMFWYRQDPGLGLRLIYFSYDVKMKEKGDIPEGYSVSREKKERFSLILESASTNQTSMYLCASSLTGEIGEAFFGQGTRLTVV.

The sample holds a few counts of this clone. This chain connects TRBV6-1 to TRBJ2-3; TRBD2 agrees at 9 bases. CDR1 is MNHNS and CDR2 is SASEGT in the germline V gene. V lost 8 bases and J lost 2; bases outside the gene matches: 17. The CDR3 loop spans 18 amino acids. The DNA of the CDR3 is TGTGCCAGCGGTGCGTGGCGGGGGGGCCGTCGAGACACAGATACGCAGTATTTT. It codes for CASGAWRGGRRDTDTQYF.

This clone was found once. The chain is built from TRBV11-2 and TRBJ1-1; the D gene is possibly TRBD1 (5 bases). CDR3 length: 11 residues. V lost 3 bases and J 11 bases, leaving 10 bases between the germline ends. Germline V gene data show CDR1 as SGHAT and CDR2 as FQNNGV. Here the CDR3 DNA reads TGTGCCAGCAGCTTTGACCGGGGGGCTTTCTTT. As protein: CASSFDRGAFF.

This clone came up once. The chain couples TRBV11-2 to TRBJ1-5; weak D call: TRBD1 (6 bases). The CDR3 sequence is 15 residues long. V lost 5 bases and J 6 bases, leaving 17 bases between the germline ends. Germline-derived CDR1 and CDR2 are SGHAT and FQNNGV. CDR3 coding DNA: TGTGCCAGCAGCCCTACCACAGGGCCAGGTCAGCCCCAGCATTTT. Translation gives CASSPTTGPGQPQHF. Full variable domain (remainder filled in from reference TRBV11-2 and TRBJ1-5): EAGVAQSPRYKIIEKRQSVAFWCNPISGHATLYWYQQILGQGPKLLIQFQNNGVVDDSQLPKDRFSAERLKGVDSTLKIQPAKLEDSAVYLCASSPTTGPGQPQHFGDGTRLSIL.

This clone was seen only once. The rearrangement uses TRBV4-3 and TRBJ2-1, with TRBD2 identical over 9 bases. The germline gives CDR1 LGHNA, CDR2 YSLEER. This CDR3 is 16 amino acids long. Unmatched junction bases numbered 6, after V lost 0 bases and J lost 6 bases. The CDR3 coding sequence is TGCGCCAGCAGCCAAGAGCGGCGGGGGGGCCGCAATGAGCAGTTCTTC. Translated, it gives CASSQERRGGRNEQFF.

The V call is TRBV28, the J call TRBJ2-4, with 7 bases aligning to TRBD1. From germline, CDR1 is MDHEN and CDR2 SYDVKM. This CDR3 region has 13 residues. V gave up 4 bases and J gave up 9 bases; unmatched junction bases: 6. In DNA form, the CDR3 reads TGTGCCAGCAGTTCACACAGGGGCGGCATTCAGTACTTC. Amino acid sequence: CASSSHRGGIQYF.

The chain employs TRBV2 and TRBJ1-6; 9 bases fit TRBD1. This CDR3 is built from 14 residues. Germline CDR1 and CDR2: SNHLY and FYNNEI. Trimming removed 6 bases from V and 11 bases from J; junction bases left unmatched: 8. CDR3 residues: CASRPGQGGAPLHF. The CDR3 nucleotides read TGTGCCAGCAGACCGGGACAGGGCGGTGCACCCCTCCACTTT.

The chain combines TRBV5-1 with TRBJ2-2; maybe TRBD2 (5 bases). The CDR3 is made up of 16 amino acids. V shed 2 bases and J shed 5 bases, with 16 bases lying between them. Germline loops: CDR1 SGHRS, CDR2 YFSETQ. CDR3 in amino acids: CASSLGGPGNTGELFF. CDR3 DNA sequence: TGCGCCAGCAGCTTAGGCGGGCCGGGGAATACCGGGGAGCTGTTTTTT.

CDR3 loop: CASSVSRGNYGYTF. The CDR3 bases are TGTGCCAGCAGTGTTAGTAGGGGGAACTATGGCTACACCTTC. J is TRBJ1-2 and V is TRBV2, with D possibly being TRBD1 (6 bases). Germline-derived CDR1 and CDR2 are SNHLY and FYNNEI. The V end lost 4 bases, the J end lost 2 bases, and 11 bases lay between the germline ends. The CDR3 spans 14 residues.

V usage is TRBV9 and J usage is TRBJ2-2; 8 bases line up with TRBD1. Looked up from germline, CDR1 is SGDLS and CDR2 is YYNGEE. The CDR3 is made up of 16 amino acids. J was trimmed by 3 bases and V by 0 bases; bases with no gene match: 4. CDR3 protein: CASSVGTGLHTGELFF. CDR3 DNA: TGTGCCAGCAGCGTAGGGACAGGGTTGCACACCGGGGAGCTGTTTTTT.

V usage is TRBV12-3 or TRBV12-4 and J usage is TRBJ2-5, with D perhaps TRBD2 (6 bases). The CDR3 spans 12 residues. Trimming cost V 4 bases and J 9 bases, with 12 bases left between them. CDR3 region: CASSSTRGAQYF. The CDR3 DNA reads TGTGCCAGCAGTTCGACCCGCGGGGCCCAGTACTTC.

The rearrangement joins TRBV11-3 to TRBJ1-1; possible D gene TRBD1, 5 bases. The germline V and J ends were trimmed by 5 bases and 0 bases, with 13 bases remaining between them. From germline, CDR1 is SGHNT and CDR2 YENEEA. This CDR3 comprises 15 residues. CDR3 nucleotide sequence: TGTGCCAGCAGCCTGGGGGGGGATTTGAACACTGAAGCTTTCTTT. It yields the protein CASSLGGDLNTEAFF. Together with reference TRBV11-3 and TRBJ1-1, the CDR3 gives the full variable domain: EAGVVQSPRYKIIEKKQPVAFWCNPISGHNTLYWYLQNLGQGPELLIRYENEEAVDDSQLPKDRFSAERLKGVDSTLKIQPAELGDSAVYLCASSLGGDLNTEAFFGQGTRLTVV.

The genes are TRBV28 and TRBJ1-5; D may be TRBD1 (6 bases). CDR1 and CDR2 from the germline V gene are MDHEN and SYDVKM. The V gene lost 5 bases and the J gene lost 2 bases, with 13 bases spanning the gap. This CDR3 contains 15 residues. This chain's CDR3 is CASSKGRGGNQPQHF. The CDR3 DNA reads TGTGCCAGCAGTAAAGGCAGGGGAGGCAATCAGCCCCAGCATTTT.

The V call is TRBV11-2, the J call TRBJ2-1; 10 bases are a match to TRBD2. The CDR3 covers 15 residues. V dropped 5 bases and J dropped 7; count of bases not matched to a gene: 8. Germline V lookup: CDR1 SGHAT, CDR2 FQNNGV. The CDR3 region is CASSRTSGVANEQFF. The CDR3 nucleotides read TGTGCCAGCAGCCGAACTAGCGGGGTCGCGAATGAGCAGTTCTTC.

This clone was detected a few times. This chain uses TRBV2 with TRBJ1-5, with 7 nucleotides matching TRBD1. The trim removed 5 bases at V and 3 bases at J, leaving 10 bases unmatched. Per germline, CDR1 SNHLY and CDR2 FYNNEI. The CDR3 is 16 amino acids. CDR3 sequence: CASSPRDSSINQPQHF. The DNA of the CDR3 is TGTGCCAGCAGTCCTCGGGACAGCTCAATCAATCAGCCCCAGCATTTT.

The chain combines TRBV7-8 with TRBJ2-7; the D is unclear. V lost 2 bases and J 3 bases, leaving 8 bases between the germline ends. Germline CDR1 is SGHVS and CDR2 is FQNEAQ. The CDR3 extends over 13 amino acids. The CDR3, as DNA: TGTGCCAGCAGCTTATCCCACATCTACGAGCAGTACGTC. Translated, it gives CASSLSHIYEQYV.

This clone was seen only once. The chain joins TRBV6-5 to TRBJ2-2, with TRBD2 matching over 9 bases. V gave up 6 bases and J gave up 7 bases; unmatched junction bases: 9. Germline lookup yields CDR1 MNHEY and CDR2 SVGAGI. The length of the CDR3 is 15 residues. CDR3 residues: CASRPSGAPRGELFF. The CDR3, as DNA: TGTGCCAGCAGGCCTAGCGGGGCCCCTCGCGGGGAGCTGTTTTTT.

V gene TRBV6-5 combines with J gene TRBJ1-1, with D perhaps TRBD1 (5 bases). The germline gives CDR1 MNHEY, CDR2 SVGAGI. There are 13 residues in the CDR3. Trimming shortened V by 6 bases and J by 1 base, and 9 bases separated the two germline ends. The CDR3 here is CASSGQPNTEAFF. The CDR3 region has the DNA TGTGCCAGCAGCGGACAACCGAACACTGAAGCTTTCTTT.

The chain couples TRBV28 to TRBJ1-4, with D unclear. Germline V lookup: CDR1 MDHEN, CDR2 SYDVKM. This CDR3 is built from 13 residues. Trimming took off 6 bases at V and 6 bases at J, with 11 bases between the two ends. The CDR3 loop reads CASSLSRYEKLFF. The CDR3 nucleotides read TGTGCCAGCAGCTTGTCCCGTTATGAAAAACTGTTTTTT. The entire variable domain, with the rest obtained from reference TRBV28 and TRBJ1-4, is as follows: DVKVTQSSRYLVKRTGEKVFLECVQDMDHENMFWYRQDPGLGLRLIYFSYDVKMKEKGDIPEGYSVSREKKERFSLILESASTNQTSMYLCASSLSRYEKLFFGSGTQLSVL.